The 9 T cell receptor beta chains presented below share a single source sample, sequenced in a study of T cell changes during pregnancy in multiple sclerosis. The repertoire was sequenced with immunoSEQ multiplex PCR; TCRdb's copy has only in-frame clones and lacks some. The sample includes 84,000 or so clones, about 95% of them seen just once. The sample was peripheral blood, taken in the third trimester of pregnancy. The receptors here all came from a female donor with multiple sclerosis, enrolled in a pregnancy study.

A single count supports this clone. The V gene is TRBV19, the J gene TRBJ2-7, with D maybe TRBD1 (6 bases). Germline values: CDR1 LNHDA, CDR2 SQIVND (reference sequence). V shed 3 bases and J shed 2 bases, with 17 bases lying between them. The CDR3 has 16 residues. The DNA of the CDR3 is TGTGCCAGTAGTATTGGGACACCCGATACAACCTACGAGCAGTACTTC. Its translation is CASSIGTPDTTYEQYF. Full variable domain (outside the CDR3, taken from reference TRBV19 and TRBJ2-7): DGGITQSPKYLFRKEGQNVTLSCEQNLNHDAMYWYRQDPGQGLRLIYYSQIVNDFQKGDIAEGYSVSREKKESFPLTVTSAQKNPTAFYLCASSIGTPDTTYEQYFGPGTRLTVT.

The rearrangement joins TRBV5-6 to TRBJ1-2, with 8 bases identical to TRBD1. Germline loops: CDR1 SGHDT, CDR2 YYEEEE. J lost 3 bases, V lost 1 base, and 2 bases had no gene match. The CDR3 runs 14 residues. The CDR3: CASSLTGGYYGYTF. CDR3 in DNA: TGTGCCAGCAGCTTGACAGGGGGTTACTATGGCTACACCTTC. The variable domain in full, with the rest retrieved from reference TRBV5-6 and TRBJ1-2, is DAGVTQSPTHLIKTRGQQVTLRCSPKSGHDTVSWYQQALGQGPQFIFQYYEEEERQRGNFPDRFSGHQFPNYSSELNVNALLLGDSALYLCASSLTGGYYGYTFGSGTRLTVV.

This clone was seen a single time. J is TRBJ2-1 and V is TRBV27, with 9 positions matching TRBD1. Germline CDR1 and CDR2: MNHEY and SMNVEV (reference sequence). V was clipped by 6 bases and J by 10 bases; unmatched bases: 4. This CDR3 has 12 amino acids. The CDR3, as DNA: TGTGCCAGCAGCTACAGGGGGCGAGAGCAGTTCTTC. This encodes CASSYRGREQFF.

This clone has just one count. The J gene is TRBJ1-2, the V gene TRBV15, with D perhaps TRBD1 (5 bases). CDR3 length: 17 amino acids. Germline V gene data show CDR1 as LNHNV and CDR2 as YYDKDF (reference sequence). V was cut by 0 bases and J by 8 bases, with 22 bases left in between. The DNA for the CDR3 is TGTGCCACCAGCAGAGATTCGGGTCCAGGGCTGATAGGGGGCTACACCTTC. Translated, it gives CATSRDSGPGLIGGYTF.

The V gene is TRBV7-3, the J gene TRBJ2-2; 9 nucleotides match TRBD2. Germline V gene sequence: CDR1 SGHTA, CDR2 FQGTGA. The length of the CDR3 is 18 residues. The CDR3 bases are TGTGGCAGAACCCTCTTAGCCCGACTAGCGGTGAACACCGGGGAGCTGTTTTTT. This codes for CGRTLLARLAVNTGELFF. Full variable domain (missing parts from reference TRBV7-3 and TRBJ2-2): GAGVSQTPSNKVTEKGKYVELRCDPISGHTALYWYRQSLGQGPEFLIYFQGTGAADDSGLPNDRFFAVRPEGSVSTLKIQRTERGDSAVYLCGRTLLARLAVNTGELFFGEGSRLTVL.

The chain uses TRBV9 and TRBJ2-4, with D possibly TRBD1 on 6 matching bases. Germline-derived CDR1 and CDR2 are SGDLS and YYNGEE. The CDR3 loop spans 14 amino acids. V was shortened by 0 bases and J by 8 bases, with 12 bases between the two germline ends. Here the CDR3 reads CASSVGVKGDIQYF. The CDR3 DNA reads TGTGCCAGCAGCGTAGGAGTGAAGGGGGACATTCAGTACTTC. The variable domain in full, with the rest retrieved from reference TRBV9 and TRBJ2-4, is DSGVTQTPKHLITATGQRVTLRCSPRSGDLSVYWYQQSLDQGLQFLIQYYNGEERAKGNILERFSAQQFPDLHSELNLSSLELGDSALYFCASSVGVKGDIQYFGAGTRLSVL.

The count of this clone is one. The genes are TRBV6-6 and TRBJ2-1, with TRBD2 identical over 10 bases. Germline CDR1 is MNHNY and CDR2 is SVGAGI (reference sequence). V dropped 7 bases and J dropped 4; count of bases not matched to a gene: 10. The CDR3 has 16 residues. CDR3 residues: CASTSIAGGPYNEQFF. The CDR3 nucleotides are TGTGCCAGCACCAGCATAGCGGGGGGACCATACAATGAGCAGTTCTTC.

V gene TRBV5-1 combines with J gene TRBJ2-5; D possibly corresponds to TRBD2 (7 bases). Germline CDR1 SGHRS, CDR2 YFSETQ. The CDR3 is made up of 17 amino acids. V was pared by 0 bases and J by 2 bases, with 17 bases between. The CDR3 loop reads CASSLALAGGPQETQYF. For the CDR3, the DNA is TGCGCCAGCAGCTTGGCCCTCGCCGGGGGGCCACAAGAGACCCAGTACTTC.

The chain recombines TRBV27 with TRBJ2-7; 8 bases fit TRBD1. The CDR3 runs to 15 residues. Germline V gives CDR1 MNHEY, CDR2 SMNVEV (reference sequence). V was clipped by 5 bases and J by 5 bases; unmatched bases: 11. The CDR3 spells CASSKTSGGWDEQYF. DNA of the CDR3: TGTGCCAGCAGTAAGACCTCAGGGGGCTGGGACGAGCAGTACTTC.